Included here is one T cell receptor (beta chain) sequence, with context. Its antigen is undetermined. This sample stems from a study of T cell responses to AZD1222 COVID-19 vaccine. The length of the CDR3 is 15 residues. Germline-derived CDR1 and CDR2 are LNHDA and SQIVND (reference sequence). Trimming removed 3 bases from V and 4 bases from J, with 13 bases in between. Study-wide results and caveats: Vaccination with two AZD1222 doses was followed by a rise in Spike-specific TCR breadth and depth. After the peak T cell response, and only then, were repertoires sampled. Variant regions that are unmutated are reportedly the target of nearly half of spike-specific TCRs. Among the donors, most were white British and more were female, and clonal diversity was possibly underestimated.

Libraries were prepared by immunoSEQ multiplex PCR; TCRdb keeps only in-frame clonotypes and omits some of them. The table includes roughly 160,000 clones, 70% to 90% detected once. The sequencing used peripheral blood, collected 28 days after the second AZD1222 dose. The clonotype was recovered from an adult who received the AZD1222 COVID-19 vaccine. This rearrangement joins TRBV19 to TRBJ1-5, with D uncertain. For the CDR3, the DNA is TGTGCCAGTAGTATCATGGGAAGAGGGAATCAGCCCCAGCATTTT. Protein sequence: CASSIMGRGNQPQHF.